Described below is a single TCR beta chain sequence and its context. The antigen remains undetermined. This specimen belongs to a study of cytomegalovirus exposure and HLA in healthy donors. Sequenced by immunoSEQ multiplex PCR; TCRdb stores in-frame clones only, minus some. The repertoire includes about 120,000 clones, 86% of them detected once, and roughly 5.3% sits in the top ten. CDR1 and CDR2 from the germline V gene are LNHNV and YYDKDF (reference sequence). V lost 5 bases and J 1 base, leaving 14 bases between the germline ends. The CDR3 runs 15 residues. The donors belonged to the roughly 130-subject validation cohort, separate from the roughly 700-subject first cohort. Study-wide results and limits: Cytomegalovirus status was reportedly diagnosed by the classifier with high specificity and sensitivity. Three CMV-associated chains proved CMV antigen-specific in vitro.

The receptor was derived from a young man in good health and CMV-seronegative. Sequenced sample: PBMCs. The genes are TRBV15 and TRBJ2-5, with a tentative D call TRBD2 (5 bases). Here the CDR3 reads CATSAGERPQETQYF. CDR3 coding DNA: TGTGCCACCAGCGCCGGGGAGCGGCCCCAAGAGACCCAGTACTTC. Together with reference TRBV15 and TRBJ2-5, the CDR3 gives the full variable domain: DAMVIQNPRYQVTQFGKPVTLSCSQTLNHNVMYWYQQKSSQAPKLLFHYYDKDFNNEADTPDNFQSRRPNTSFCFLDIRSPGLGDTAMYLCATSAGERPQETQYFGPGTRLLVL.